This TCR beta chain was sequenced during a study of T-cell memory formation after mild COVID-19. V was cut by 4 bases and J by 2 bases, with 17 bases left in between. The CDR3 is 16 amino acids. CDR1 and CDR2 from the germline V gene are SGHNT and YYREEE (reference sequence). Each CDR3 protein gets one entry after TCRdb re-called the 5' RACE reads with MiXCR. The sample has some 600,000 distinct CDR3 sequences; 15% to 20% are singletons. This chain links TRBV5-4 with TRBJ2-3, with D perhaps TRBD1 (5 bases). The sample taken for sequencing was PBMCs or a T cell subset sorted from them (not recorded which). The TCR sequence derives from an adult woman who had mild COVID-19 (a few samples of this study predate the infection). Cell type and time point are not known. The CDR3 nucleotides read TGTGCCAGCAGCCCACTCGGACAAGGGTTCACAGATACGCAGTATTTT. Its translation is CASSPLGQGFTDTQYF. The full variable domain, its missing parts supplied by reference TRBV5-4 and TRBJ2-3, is ETGVTQSPTHLIKTRGQQVTLRCSSQSGHNTVSWYQQALGQGPQFIFQYYREEENGRGNFPPRFSGLQFPNYSSELNVNALELDDSALYLCASSPLGQGFTDTQYFGPGTRLTVL.